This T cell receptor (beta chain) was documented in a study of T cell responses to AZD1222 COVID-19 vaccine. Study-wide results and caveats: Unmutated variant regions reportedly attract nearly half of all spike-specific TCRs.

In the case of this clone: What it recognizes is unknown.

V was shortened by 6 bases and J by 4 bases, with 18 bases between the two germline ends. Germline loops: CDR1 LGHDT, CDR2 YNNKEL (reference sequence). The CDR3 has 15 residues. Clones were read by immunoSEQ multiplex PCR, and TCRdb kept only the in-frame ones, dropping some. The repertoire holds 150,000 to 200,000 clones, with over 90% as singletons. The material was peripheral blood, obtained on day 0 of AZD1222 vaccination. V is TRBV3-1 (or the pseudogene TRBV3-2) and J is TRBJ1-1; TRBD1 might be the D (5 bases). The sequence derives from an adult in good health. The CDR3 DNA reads TGTGCCAGCAGTCGGGGCAGCCAGCGGGCCACTGAAGCTTTCTTT. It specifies CASSRGSQRATEAFF.